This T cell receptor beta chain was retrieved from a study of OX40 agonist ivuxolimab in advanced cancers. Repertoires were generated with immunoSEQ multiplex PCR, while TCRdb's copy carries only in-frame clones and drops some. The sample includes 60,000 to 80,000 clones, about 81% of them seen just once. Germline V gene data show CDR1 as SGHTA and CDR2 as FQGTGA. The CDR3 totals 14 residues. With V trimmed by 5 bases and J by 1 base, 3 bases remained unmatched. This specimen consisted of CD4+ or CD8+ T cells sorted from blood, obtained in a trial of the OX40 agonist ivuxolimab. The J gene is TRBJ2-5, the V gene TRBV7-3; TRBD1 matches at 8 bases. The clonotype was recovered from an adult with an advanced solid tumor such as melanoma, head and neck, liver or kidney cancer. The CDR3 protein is CASSPGQAQETQYF. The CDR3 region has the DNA TGTGCCAGCAGCCCGGGACAGGCCCAAGAGACCCAGTACTTC. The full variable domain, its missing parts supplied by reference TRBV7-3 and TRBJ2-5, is GAGVSQTPSNKVTEKGKYVELRCDPISGHTALYWYRQSLGQGPEFLIYFQGTGAADDSGLPNDRFFAVRPEGSVSTLKIQRTERGDSAVYLCASSPGQAQETQYFGPGTRLLVL.